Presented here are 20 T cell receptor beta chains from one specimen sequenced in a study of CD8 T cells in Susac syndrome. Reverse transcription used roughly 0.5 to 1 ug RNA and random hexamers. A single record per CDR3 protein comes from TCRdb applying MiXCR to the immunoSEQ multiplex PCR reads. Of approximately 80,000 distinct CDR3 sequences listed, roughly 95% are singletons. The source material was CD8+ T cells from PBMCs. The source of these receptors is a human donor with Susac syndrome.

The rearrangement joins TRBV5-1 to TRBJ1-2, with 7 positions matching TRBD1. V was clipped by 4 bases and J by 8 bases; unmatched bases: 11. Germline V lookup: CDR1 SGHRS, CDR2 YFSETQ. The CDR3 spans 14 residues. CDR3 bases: TGCGCCAGCAGCCCCCCGGACAGGTACGAAGGCTACACCTTC. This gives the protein CASSPPDRYEGYTF.

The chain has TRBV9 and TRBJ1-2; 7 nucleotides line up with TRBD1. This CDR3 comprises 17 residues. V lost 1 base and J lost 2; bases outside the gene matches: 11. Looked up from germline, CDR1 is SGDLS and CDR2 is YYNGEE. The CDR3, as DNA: TGTGCCAGCAGCGTAACCCCAGACAGGGTAAACAACTATGGCTACACCTTC. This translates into CASSVTPDRVNNYGYTF.

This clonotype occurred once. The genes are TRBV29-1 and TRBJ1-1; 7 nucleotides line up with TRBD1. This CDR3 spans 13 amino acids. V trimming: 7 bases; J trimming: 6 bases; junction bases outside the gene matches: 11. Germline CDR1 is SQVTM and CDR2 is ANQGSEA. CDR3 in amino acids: CSADRVDTPEAFF. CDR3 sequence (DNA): TGCAGCGCCGACAGGGTTGACACTCCTGAAGCTTTCTTT.

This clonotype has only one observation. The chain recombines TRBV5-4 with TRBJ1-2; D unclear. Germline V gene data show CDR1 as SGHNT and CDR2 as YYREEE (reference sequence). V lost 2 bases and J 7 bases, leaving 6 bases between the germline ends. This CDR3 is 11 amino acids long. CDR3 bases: TGTGCCAGCAGCTTACAGAGTGGCTACACCTTC. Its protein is CASSLQSGYTF.

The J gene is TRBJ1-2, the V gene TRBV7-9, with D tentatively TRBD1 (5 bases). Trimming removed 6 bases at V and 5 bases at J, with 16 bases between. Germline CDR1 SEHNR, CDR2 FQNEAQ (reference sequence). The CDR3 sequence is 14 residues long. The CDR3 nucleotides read TGTGCCAGCAGGTCTGGGGGGATAGCATATGGCTACACCTTC. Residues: CASRSGGIAYGYTF.

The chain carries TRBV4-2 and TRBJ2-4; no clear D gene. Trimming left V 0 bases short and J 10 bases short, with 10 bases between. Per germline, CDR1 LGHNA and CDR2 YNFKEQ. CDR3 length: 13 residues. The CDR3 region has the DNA TGTGCCAGCAGCCAAGATCCCGCAGAAATTCAGTACTTC. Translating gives CASSQDPAEIQYF.

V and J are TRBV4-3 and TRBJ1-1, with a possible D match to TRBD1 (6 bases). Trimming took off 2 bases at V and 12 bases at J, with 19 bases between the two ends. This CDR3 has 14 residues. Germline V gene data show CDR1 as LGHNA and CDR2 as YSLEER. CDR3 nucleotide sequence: TGCGCCAGCAGCCAACTCCCCGGAGGACAGTCAACTTTCTTT. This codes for CASSQLPGGQSTFF.

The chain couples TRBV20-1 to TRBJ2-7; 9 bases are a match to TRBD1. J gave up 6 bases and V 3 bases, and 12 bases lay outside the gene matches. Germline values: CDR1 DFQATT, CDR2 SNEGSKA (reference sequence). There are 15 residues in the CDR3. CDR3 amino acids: CSASTFVHRGPEQYF. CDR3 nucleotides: TGCAGTGCTAGCACGTTCGTCCACAGGGGGCCCGAGCAGTACTTC.

CDR3 amino acids: CASSAGTALYGYTF. Written as DNA, the CDR3 is TGTGCCAGCAGCGCCGGGACAGCTCTCTATGGCTACACCTTC. This chain links TRBV9 with TRBJ1-2; TRBD1 matches 7 bases. Germline trimming cut 3 bases from V and 4 bases from J; bases unmatched to any gene: 6. CDR1 is SGDLS and CDR2 is YYNGEE in the germline V gene. This CDR3 contains 14 residues.

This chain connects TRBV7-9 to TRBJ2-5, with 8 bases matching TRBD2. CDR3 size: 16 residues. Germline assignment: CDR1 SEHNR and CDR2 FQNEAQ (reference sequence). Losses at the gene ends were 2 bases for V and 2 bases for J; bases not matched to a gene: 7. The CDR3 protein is CASSLTVLAGQETQYF. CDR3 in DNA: TGTGCCAGCAGCTTAACAGTTTTAGCGGGGCAAGAGACCCAGTACTTC.

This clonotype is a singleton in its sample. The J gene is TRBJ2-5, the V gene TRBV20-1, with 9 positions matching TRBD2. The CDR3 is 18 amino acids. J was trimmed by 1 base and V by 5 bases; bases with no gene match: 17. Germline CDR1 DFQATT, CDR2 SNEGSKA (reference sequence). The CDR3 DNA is TGCAGTGCTGCGGATGGGGACCCAGCGGGGGGTACCCAAGAGACCCAGTACTTC. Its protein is CSAADGDPAGGTQETQYF.

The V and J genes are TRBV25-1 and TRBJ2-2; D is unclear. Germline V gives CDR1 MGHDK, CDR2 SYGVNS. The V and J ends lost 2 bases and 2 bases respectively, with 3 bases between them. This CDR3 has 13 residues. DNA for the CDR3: TGTGCCAGCAGTGAAACTAACACCGGGGAGCTGTTTTTT. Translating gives CASSETNTGELFF.

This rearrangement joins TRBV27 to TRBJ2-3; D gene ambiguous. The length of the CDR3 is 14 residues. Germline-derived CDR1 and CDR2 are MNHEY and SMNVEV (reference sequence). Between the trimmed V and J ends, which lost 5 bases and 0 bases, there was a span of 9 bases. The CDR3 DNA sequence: TGTGCCAGCAGTCCCGCGAGTAGCACAGATACGCAGTATTTT. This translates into CASSPASSTDTQYF.

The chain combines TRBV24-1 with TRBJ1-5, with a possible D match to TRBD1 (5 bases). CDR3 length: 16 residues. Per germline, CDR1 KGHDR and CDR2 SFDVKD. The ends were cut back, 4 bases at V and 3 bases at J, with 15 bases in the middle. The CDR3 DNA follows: TGTGCCACCAGTGACGTTGGCAGGGCGGACAATCAGCCCCAGCATTTT. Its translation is CATSDVGRADNQPQHF.

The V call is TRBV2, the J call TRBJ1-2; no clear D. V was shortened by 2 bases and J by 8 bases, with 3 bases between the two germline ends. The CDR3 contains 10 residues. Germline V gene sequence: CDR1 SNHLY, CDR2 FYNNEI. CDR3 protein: CASSELGYTF. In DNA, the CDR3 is TGTGCCAGCAGTGAATTGGGCTACACCTTC.

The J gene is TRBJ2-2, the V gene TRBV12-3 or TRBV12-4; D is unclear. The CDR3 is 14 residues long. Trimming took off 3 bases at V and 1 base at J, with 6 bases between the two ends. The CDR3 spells CASSLYRNTGELFF. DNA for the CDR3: TGTGCCAGCAGTTTGTATAGGAACACCGGGGAGCTGTTTTTT.

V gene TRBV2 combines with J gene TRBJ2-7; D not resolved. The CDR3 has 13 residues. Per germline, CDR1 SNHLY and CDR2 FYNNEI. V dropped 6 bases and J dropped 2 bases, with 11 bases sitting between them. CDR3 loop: CASRPSHTYEQYF. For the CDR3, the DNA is TGTGCCAGCAGACCCTCCCACACCTACGAGCAGTACTTC.

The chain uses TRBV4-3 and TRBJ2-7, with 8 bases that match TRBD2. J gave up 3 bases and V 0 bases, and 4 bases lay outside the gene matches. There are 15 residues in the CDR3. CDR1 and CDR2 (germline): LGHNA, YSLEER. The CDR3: CASSQDRSGGYEQYF. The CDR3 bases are TGCGCCAGCAGCCAAGATAGAAGCGGGGGCTACGAGCAGTACTTC.

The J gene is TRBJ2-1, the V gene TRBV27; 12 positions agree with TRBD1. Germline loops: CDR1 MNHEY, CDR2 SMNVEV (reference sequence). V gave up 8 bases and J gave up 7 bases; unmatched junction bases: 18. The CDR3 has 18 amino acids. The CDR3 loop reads CASGLSGTGGFFGNEQFF. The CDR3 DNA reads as TGTGCCAGCGGTCTATCCGGGACAGGGGGCTTTTTCGGGAATGAGCAGTTCTTC.

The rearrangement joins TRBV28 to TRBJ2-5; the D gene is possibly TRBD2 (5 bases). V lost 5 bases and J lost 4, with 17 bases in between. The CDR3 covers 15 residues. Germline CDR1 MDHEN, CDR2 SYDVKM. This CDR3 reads CASSLAGVEGETQYF. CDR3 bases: TGTGCCAGCAGTCTCGCTGGGGTTGAGGGAGAGACCCAGTACTTC.